These 4 T cell receptor beta chains came from one sample sequenced in a study of radiotherapy plus CTLA-4 blockade in lung cancer. Here immunoSEQ multiplex PCR was the method, and the copy in TCRdb shows in-frame clones only, minus some. Here the sample spans around 77,000 clones, roughly 69% being singletons. The sample here was peripheral blood, taken from a patient treated with radiotherapy plus ipilimumab. These receptor sequences come from a human donor with non-small cell lung cancer whose response to radiotherapy plus ipilimumab could not be evaluated.

This clone was observed a single time. The chain uses TRBV7-2 and TRBJ2-3, with 15 bases fitting TRBD2. CDR3 length: 17 residues. CDR1 SGHTA and CDR2 FQGNSA come from the germline V gene. The V and J ends lost 5 bases and 3 bases, in that order; junction bases with no gene match: 6. The CDR3 here is CASSPRTSGRGTDTQYF. CDR3 nucleotides: TGTGCCAGCAGCCCCCGGACTAGCGGGAGGGGGACAGATACGCAGTATTTT.

This chain uses TRBV25-1 with TRBJ2-1; 13 positions match TRBD2. This CDR3 spans 11 amino acids. Germline CDR1 is MGHDK and CDR2 is SYGVNS. V shed 10 bases and J 15 bases; nucleotides not matched to a gene: 6. The CDR3 sequence: CATWTSGSRFF. The CDR3 nucleotides are TGTGCCACCTGGACTAGCGGGAGTCGGTTCTTC.

V gene TRBV9 combines with J gene TRBJ1-1; TRBD1 might be the D (6 bases). From germline, CDR1 is SGDLS and CDR2 YYNGEE. The V and J ends lost 3 bases and 0 bases respectively, with 6 bases between them. CDR3 length equals 13 residues. CDR3 amino acids: CASSGGLNTEAFF. The CDR3 nucleotides read TGTGCCAGCAGCGGGGGGCTGAACACTGAAGCTTTCTTT. Full variable domain (remainder filled in from reference TRBV9 and TRBJ1-1): DSGVTQTPKHLITATGQRVTLRCSPRSGDLSVYWYQQSLDQGLQFLIQYYNGEERAKGNILERFSAQQFPDLHSELNLSSLELGDSALYFCASSGGLNTEAFFGQGTRLTVV.

The V gene is TRBV4-1, the J gene TRBJ2-1; 9 positions match TRBD2. CDR1 and CDR2 from the germline V gene are MGHRA and YSYEKL. The length of the CDR3 is 17 residues. Germline trimming cut 6 bases from V and 6 bases from J; bases unmatched to any gene: 15. The CDR3 nucleotides read TGCGCCAGCAGACTTGGAGGGGCTAGCGGGGCCGGCAATGAGCAGTTCTTC. It is translated as CASRLGGASGAGNEQFF.